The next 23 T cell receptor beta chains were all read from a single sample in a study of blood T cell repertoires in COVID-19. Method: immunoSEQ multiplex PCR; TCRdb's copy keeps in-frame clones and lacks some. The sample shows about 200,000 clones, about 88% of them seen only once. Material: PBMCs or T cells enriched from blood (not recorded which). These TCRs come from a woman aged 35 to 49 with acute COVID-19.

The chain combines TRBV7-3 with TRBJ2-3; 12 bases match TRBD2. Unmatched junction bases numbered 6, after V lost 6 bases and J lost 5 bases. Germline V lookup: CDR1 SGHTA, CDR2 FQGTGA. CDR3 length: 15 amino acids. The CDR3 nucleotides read TGTGCCAGCAGTCTAGGACTAGCGGGATTAGATACGCAGTATTTT. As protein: CASSLGLAGLDTQYF.

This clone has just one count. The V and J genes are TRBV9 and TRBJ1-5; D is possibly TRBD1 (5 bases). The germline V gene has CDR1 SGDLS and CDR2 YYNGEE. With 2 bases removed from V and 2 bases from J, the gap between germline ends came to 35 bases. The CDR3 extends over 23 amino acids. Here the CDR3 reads CASSVADYTGRTRGSGCNQPQHF. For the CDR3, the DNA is TGTGCCAGCAGCGTTGCAGATTATACGGGACGCACTCGGGGGTCAGGTTGCAATCAGCCCCAGCATTTT.

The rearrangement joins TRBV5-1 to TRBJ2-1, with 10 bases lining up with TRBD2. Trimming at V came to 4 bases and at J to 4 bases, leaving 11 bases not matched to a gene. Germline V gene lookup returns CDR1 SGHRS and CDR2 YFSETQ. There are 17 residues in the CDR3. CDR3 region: CASSLQGISGGYNEQFF. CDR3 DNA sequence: TGCGCCAGCAGCCTCCAGGGGATTAGCGGGGGGTACAATGAGCAGTTCTTC.

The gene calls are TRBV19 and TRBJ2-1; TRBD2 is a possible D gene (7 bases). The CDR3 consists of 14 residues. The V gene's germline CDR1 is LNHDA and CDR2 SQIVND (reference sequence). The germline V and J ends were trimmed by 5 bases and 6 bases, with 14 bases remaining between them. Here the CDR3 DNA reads TGTGCCAGTAGTCCTAGCGGAGGGGGCAATGAGCAGTTCTTC. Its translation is CASSPSGGGNEQFF. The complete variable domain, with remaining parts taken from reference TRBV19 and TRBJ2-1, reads DGGITQSPKYLFRKEGQNVTLSCEQNLNHDAMYWYRQDPGQGLRLIYYSQIVNDFQKGDIAEGYSVSREKKESFPLTVTSAQKNPTAFYLCASSPSGGGNEQFFGPGTRLTVL.

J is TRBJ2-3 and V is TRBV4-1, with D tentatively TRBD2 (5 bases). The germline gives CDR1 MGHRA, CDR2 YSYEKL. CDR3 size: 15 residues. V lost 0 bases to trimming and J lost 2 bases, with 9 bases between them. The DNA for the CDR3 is TGCGCCAGCAGCCAAGAGACGGGGATCACAGATACGCAGTATTTT. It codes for CASSQETGITDTQYF.

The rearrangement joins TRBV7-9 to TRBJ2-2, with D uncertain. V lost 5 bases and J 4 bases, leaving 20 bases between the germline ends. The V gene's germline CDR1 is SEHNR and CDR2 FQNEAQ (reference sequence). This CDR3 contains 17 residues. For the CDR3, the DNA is TGTGCCAGCAGCCCCCCCCGTCCCTCCCCGAGCACCGGGGAGCTGTTTTTT. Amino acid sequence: CASSPPRPSPSTGELFF.

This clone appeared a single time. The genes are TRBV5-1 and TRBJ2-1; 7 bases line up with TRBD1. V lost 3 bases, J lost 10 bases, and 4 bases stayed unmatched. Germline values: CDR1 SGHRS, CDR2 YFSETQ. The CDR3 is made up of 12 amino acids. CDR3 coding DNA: TGCGCCAGCAGCTACGCACAGGGGGAGCAGTTCTTC. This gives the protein CASSYAQGEQFF.

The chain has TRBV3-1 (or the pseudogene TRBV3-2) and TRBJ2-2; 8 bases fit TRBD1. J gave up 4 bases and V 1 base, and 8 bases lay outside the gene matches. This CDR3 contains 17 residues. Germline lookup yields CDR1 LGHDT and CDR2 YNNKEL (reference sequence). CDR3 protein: CASSQGRTGWGTGELFF. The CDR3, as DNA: TGTGCCAGCAGCCAAGGCAGGACAGGGTGGGGCACCGGGGAGCTGTTTTTT.

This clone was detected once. CDR3 region: CASTPPVSGGKGGYTF. CDR3 bases: TGTGCCAGCACCCCCCCTGTTTCAGGGGGGAAGGGCGGCTACACCTTC. The chain links TRBV9 to TRBJ1-2; 7 positions agree with TRBD1. V trimming: 6 bases; J trimming: 8 bases; junction bases outside the gene matches: 19. This CDR3 is built from 16 residues. Germline V CDR1 and CDR2: SGDLS, YYNGEE.

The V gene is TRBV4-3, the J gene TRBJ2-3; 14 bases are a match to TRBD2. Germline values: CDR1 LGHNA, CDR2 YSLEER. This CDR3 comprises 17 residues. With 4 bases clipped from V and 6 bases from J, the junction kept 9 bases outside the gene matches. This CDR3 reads CASSPGGTSGSPDTQYF. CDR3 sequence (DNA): TGCGCCAGCAGCCCGGGAGGGACTAGCGGGAGCCCGGATACGCAGTATTTT.

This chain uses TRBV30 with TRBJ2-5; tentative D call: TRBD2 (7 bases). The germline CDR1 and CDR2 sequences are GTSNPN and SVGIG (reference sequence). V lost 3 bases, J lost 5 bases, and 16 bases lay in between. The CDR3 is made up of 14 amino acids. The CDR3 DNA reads TGTGCCTGGAGCCGTGGGGGGGGCGCTGAGACCCAGTACTTC. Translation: CAWSRGGGAETQYF.

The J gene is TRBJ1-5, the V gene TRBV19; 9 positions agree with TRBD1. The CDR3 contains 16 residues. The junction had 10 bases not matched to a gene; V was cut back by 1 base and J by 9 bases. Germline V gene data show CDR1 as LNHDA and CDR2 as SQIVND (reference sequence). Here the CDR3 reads CASSIGDRARRRPQHF. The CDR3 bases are TGTGCCAGTAGTATAGGGGACAGGGCCCGGAGAAGGCCCCAGCATTTT.

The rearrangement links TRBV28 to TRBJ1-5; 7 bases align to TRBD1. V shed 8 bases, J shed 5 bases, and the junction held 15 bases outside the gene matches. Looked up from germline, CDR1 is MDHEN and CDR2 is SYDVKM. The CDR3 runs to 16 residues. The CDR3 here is CASFGTVVSGYQPQHF. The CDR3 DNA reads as TGTGCCAGCTTCGGGACAGTGGTAAGCGGGTATCAGCCCCAGCATTTT. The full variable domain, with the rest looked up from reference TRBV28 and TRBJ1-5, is DVKVTQSSRYLVKRTGEKVFLECVQDMDHENMFWYRQDPGLGLRLIYFSYDVKMKEKGDIPEGYSVSREKKERFSLILESASTNQTSMYLCASFGTVVSGYQPQHFGDGTRLSIL.

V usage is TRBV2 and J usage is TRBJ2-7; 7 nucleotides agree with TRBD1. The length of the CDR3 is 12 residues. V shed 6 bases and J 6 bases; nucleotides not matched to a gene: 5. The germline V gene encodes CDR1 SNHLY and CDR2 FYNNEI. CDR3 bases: TGTGCCAGCAGCGCGACAGGGCCCGAGCAGTACTTC. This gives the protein CASSATGPEQYF. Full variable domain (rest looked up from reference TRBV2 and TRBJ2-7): EPEVTQTPSHQVTQMGQEVILRCVPISNHLYFYWYRQILGQKVEFLVSFYNNEISEKSEIFDDQFSVERPDGSNFTLKIRSTKLEDSAMYFCASSATGPEQYFGPGTRLTVT.

CDR3 sequence reads: CASSSQGFRGETQYF. The CDR3 DNA sequence: TGTGCCAGCAGTTCACAGGGTTTCCGAGGAGAGACCCAGTACTTC. This chain uses TRBV2 with TRBJ2-5, with D perhaps TRBD1 (6 bases). Looked up from germline, CDR1 is SNHLY and CDR2 is FYNNEI. The V and J ends lost 5 bases and 4 bases respectively, with 17 bases between them. This CDR3 region has 15 residues. Together with reference TRBV2 and TRBJ2-5, the CDR3 gives the full variable domain: EPEVTQTPSHQVTQMGQEVILRCVPISNHLYFYWYRQILGQKVEFLVSFYNNEISEKSEIFDDQFSVERPDGSNFTLKIRSTKLEDSAMYFCASSSQGFRGETQYFGPGTRLLVL.

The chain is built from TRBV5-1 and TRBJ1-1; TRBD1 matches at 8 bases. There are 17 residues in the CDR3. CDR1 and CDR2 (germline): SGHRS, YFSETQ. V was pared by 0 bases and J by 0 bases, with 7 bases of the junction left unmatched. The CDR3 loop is CASSLEGTGEMNTEAFF. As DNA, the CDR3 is TGCGCCAGCAGCTTGGAAGGGACAGGTGAAATGAACACTGAAGCTTTCTTT. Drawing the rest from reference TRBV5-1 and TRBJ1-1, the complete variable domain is KAGVTQTPRYLIKTRGQQVTLSCSPISGHRSVSWYQQTPGQGLQFLFEYFSETQRNKGNFPGRFSGRQFSNSRSEMNVSTLELGDSALYLCASSLEGTGEMNTEAFFGQGTRLTVV.

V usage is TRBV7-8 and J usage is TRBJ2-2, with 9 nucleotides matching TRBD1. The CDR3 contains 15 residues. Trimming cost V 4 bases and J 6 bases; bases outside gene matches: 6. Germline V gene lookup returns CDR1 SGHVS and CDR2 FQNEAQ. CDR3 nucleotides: TGTGCCAGCAGCTCAACAGGGGGCGCGCCCGGGGAGCTGTTTTTT. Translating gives CASSSTGGAPGELFF.

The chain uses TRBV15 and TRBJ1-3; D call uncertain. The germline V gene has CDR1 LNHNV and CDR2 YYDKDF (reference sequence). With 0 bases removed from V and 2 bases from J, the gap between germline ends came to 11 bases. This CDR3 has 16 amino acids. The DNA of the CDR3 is TGTGCCACCAGCAGAGACAGACACCGTACTGGAAACACCATATATTTT. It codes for CATSRDRHRTGNTIYF.

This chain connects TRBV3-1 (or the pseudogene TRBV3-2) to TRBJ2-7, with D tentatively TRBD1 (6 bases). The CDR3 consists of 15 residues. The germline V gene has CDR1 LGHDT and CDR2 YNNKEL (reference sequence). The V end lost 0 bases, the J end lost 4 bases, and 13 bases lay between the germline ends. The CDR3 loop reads CASSQDPTGKYEQYF. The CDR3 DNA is TGTGCCAGCAGCCAAGACCCTACAGGGAAGTACGAGCAGTACTTC.

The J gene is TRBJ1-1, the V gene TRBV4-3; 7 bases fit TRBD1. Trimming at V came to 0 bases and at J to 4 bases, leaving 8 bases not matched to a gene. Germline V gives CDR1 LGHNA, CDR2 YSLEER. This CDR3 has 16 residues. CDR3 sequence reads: CASSQDLEGGLTEAFF. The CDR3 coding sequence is TGCGCCAGCAGCCAAGATCTGGAAGGGGGCCTCACTGAAGCTTTCTTT.

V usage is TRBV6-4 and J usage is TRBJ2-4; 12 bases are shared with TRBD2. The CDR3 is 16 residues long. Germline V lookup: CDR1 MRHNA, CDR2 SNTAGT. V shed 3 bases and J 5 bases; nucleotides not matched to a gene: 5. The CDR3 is CASSEWTSGNQNIQYF. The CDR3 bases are TGTGCCAGCAGTGAATGGACTAGCGGGAACCAAAACATTCAGTACTTC.

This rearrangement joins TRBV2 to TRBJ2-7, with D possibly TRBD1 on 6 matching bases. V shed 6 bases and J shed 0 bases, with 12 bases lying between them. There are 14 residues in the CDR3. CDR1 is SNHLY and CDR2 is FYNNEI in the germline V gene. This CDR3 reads CASRQRDNSYEQYF. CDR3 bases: TGTGCCAGCAGGCAAAGGGACAACTCCTACGAGCAGTACTTC.

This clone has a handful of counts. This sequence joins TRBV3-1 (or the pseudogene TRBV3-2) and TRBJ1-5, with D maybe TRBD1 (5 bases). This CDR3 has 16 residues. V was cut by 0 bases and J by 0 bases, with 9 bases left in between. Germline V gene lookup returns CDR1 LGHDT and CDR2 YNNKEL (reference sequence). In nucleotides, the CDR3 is TGTGCCAGCAGCCAAGACGGAGGGGTTAGCAATCAGCCCCAGCATTTT. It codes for CASSQDGGVSNQPQHF.